This T cell receptor (beta chain) came from a study of chemoradiotherapy in HPV16-positive cancers. TCRdb's table, derived via immunoSEQ multiplex PCR, lists solely in-frame clones and lacks some. Of 20,000 to 30,000 clones in the sample, roughly 92% were seen once. The sample consisted of blood, taken from a patient who underwent chemoradiotherapy. The TCR was taken from a human donor with HPV-associated anogenital cancer.

CDR3 sequence: CASSPGETQYF. The CDR3 DNA follows: TGTGCCAGCAGCCCCGGAGAGACCCAGTACTTC. The rearrangement uses TRBV9 and TRBJ2-5; no firm D call. V was shortened by 4 bases and J by 4 bases, with 5 bases between the two germline ends. Germline V gives CDR1 SGDLS, CDR2 YYNGEE. There are 11 residues in the CDR3.